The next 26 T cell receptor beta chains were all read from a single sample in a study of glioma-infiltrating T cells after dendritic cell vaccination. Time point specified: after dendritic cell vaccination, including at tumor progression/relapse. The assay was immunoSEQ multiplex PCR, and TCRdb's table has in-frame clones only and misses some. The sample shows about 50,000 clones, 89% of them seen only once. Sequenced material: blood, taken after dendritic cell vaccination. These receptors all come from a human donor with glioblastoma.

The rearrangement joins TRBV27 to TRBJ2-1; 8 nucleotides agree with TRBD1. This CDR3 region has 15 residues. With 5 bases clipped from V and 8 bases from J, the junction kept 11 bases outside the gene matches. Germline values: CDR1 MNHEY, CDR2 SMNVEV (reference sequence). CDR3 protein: CASSKISPGGYEQFF. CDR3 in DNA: TGTGCCAGCAGTAAAATATCTCCAGGGGGCTATGAGCAGTTCTTC.

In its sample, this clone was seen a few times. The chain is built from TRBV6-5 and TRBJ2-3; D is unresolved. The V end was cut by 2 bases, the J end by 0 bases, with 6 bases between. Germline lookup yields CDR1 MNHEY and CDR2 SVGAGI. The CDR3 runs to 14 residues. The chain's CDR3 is CASSYLTSTDTQYF. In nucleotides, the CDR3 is TGTGCCAGCAGTTACCTAACTAGCACAGATACGCAGTATTTT.

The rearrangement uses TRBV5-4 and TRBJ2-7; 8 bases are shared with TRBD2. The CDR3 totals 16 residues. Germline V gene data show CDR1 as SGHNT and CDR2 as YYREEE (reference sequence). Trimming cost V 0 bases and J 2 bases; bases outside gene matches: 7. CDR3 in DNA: TGTGCCAGCAGCTTGGCTTTGACTAGCGAAGCCTACGAGCAGTACTTC. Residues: CASSLALTSEAYEQYF. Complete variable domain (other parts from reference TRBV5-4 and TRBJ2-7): ETGVTQSPTHLIKTRGQQVTLRCSSQSGHNTVSWYQQALGQGPQFIFQYYREEENGRGNFPPRFSGLQFPNYSSELNVNALELDDSALYLCASSLALTSEAYEQYFGPGTRLTVT.

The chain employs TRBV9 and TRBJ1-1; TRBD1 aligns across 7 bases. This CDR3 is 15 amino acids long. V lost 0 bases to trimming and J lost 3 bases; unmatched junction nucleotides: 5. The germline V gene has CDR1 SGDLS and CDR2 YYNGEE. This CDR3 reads CASSVDTTGYTEAFF. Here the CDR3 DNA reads TGTGCCAGCAGCGTAGACACGACAGGGTACACTGAAGCTTTCTTT.

The CDR3 sequence is CASSSDSYNSPLHF. CDR3 sequence (DNA): TGTGCCAGCAGCTCTGACAGCTATAATTCACCCCTCCACTTT. The chain couples TRBV9 to TRBJ1-6, with a weak D call TRBD1 (5 bases). CDR1 is SGDLS and CDR2 is YYNGEE in the germline V gene. V was shortened by 4 bases and J by 3 bases, with 8 bases between the two germline ends. The CDR3 is made up of 14 amino acids.

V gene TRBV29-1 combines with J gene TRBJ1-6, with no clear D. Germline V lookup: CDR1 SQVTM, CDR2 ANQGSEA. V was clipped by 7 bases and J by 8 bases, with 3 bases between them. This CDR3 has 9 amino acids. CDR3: CSAYSPLHF. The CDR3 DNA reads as TGCAGCGCGTATTCACCCCTCCACTTT.

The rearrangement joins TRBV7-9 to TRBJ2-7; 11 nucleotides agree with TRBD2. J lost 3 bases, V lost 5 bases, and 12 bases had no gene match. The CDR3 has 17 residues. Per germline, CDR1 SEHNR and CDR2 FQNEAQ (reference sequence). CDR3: CASSATTSGKGHYEQYF. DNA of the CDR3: TGTGCCAGCAGCGCAACGACTAGCGGGAAAGGGCACTACGAGCAGTACTTC.

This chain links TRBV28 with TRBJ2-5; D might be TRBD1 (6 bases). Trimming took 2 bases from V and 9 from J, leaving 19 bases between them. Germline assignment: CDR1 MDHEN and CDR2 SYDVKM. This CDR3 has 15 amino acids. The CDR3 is CASSLSGSTSGAQYF. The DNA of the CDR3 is TGTGCCAGCAGTTTAAGCGGAAGCACCTCAGGGGCCCAGTACTTC. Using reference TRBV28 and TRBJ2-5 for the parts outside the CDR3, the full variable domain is DVKVTQSSRYLVKRTGEKVFLECVQDMDHENMFWYRQDPGLGLRLIYFSYDVKMKEKGDIPEGYSVSREKKERFSLILESASTNQTSMYLCASSLSGSTSGAQYFGPGTRLLVL.

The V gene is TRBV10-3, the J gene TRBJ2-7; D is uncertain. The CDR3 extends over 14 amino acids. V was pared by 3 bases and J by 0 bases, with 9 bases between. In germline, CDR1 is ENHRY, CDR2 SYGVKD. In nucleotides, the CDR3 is TGTGCCATCAGTGATCTATTCACCTCCTACGAGCAGTACTTC. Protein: CAISDLFTSYEQYF.

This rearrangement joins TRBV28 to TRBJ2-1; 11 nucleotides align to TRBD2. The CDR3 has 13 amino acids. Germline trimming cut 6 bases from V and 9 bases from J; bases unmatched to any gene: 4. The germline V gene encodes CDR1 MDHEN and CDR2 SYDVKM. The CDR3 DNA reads TGTGCCAGCAGACTAGCGGGAGAATTTGAGCAGTTCTTC. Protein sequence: CASRLAGEFEQFF. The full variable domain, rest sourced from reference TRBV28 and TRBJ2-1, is DVKVTQSSRYLVKRTGEKVFLECVQDMDHENMFWYRQDPGLGLRLIYFSYDVKMKEKGDIPEGYSVSREKKERFSLILESASTNQTSMYLCASRLAGEFEQFFGPGTRLTVL.

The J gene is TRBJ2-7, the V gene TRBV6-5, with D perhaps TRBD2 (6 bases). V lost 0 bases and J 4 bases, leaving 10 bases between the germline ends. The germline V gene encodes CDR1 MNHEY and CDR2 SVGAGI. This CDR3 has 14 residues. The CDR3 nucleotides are TGTGCCAGCAGTTACTCGGGACTTGTTTACGAGCAGTACTTC. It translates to CASSYSGLVYEQYF.

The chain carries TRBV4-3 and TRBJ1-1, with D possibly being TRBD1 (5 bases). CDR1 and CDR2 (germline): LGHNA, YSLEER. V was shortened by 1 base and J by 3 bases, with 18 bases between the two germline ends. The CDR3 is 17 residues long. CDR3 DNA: TGCGCCAGCAGCCAAGGCAGGGTCGCATTCGTCTACACTGAAGCTTTCTTT. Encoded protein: CASSQGRVAFVYTEAFF.

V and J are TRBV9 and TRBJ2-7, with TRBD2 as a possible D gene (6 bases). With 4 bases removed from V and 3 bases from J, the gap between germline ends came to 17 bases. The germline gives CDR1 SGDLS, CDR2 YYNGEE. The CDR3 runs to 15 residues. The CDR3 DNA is TGTGCCAGCAGCCCCCGCCGGGACTCCCTCTACGAGCAGTACTTC. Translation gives CASSPRRDSLYEQYF.

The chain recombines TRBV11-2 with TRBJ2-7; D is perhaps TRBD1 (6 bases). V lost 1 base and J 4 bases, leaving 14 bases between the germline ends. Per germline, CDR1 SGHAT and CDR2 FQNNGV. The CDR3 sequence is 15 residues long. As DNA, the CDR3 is TGTGCCAGCAGCTTAGCCGGGACAAATATATACGAGCAGTACTTC. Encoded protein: CASSLAGTNIYEQYF.

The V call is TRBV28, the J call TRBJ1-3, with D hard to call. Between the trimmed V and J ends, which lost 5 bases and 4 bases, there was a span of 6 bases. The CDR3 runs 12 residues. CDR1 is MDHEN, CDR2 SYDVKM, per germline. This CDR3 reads CASSLLGNTIYF. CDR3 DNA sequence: TGTGCCAGCAGTCTCTTGGGAAACACCATATATTTT.

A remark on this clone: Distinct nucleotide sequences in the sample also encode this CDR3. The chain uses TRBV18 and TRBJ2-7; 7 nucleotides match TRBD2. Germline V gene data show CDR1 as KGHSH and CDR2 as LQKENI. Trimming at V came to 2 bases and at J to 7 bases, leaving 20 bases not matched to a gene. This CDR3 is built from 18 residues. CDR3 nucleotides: TGTGCCAGCTCACCAATGCGTGGTAGGACTAGTGGGATGGATGAGCAGTACTTC. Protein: CASSPMRGRTSGMDEQYF.

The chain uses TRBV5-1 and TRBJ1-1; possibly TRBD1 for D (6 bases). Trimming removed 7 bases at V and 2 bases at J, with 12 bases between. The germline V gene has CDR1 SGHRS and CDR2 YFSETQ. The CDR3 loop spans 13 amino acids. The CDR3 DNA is TGCGCCAGCCGCCTTGGGACAAACACTGAAGCTTTCTTT. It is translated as CASRLGTNTEAFF. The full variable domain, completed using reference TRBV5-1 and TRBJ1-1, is KAGVTQTPRYLIKTRGQQVTLSCSPISGHRSVSWYQQTPGQGLQFLFEYFSETQRNKGNFPGRFSGRQFSNSRSEMNVSTLELGDSALYLCASRLGTNTEAFFGQGTRLTVV.

CDR3: CASSVEGDVSDEQFF. The CDR3 nucleotides read TGTGCCAGCAGCGTAGAGGGGGACGTTAGCGATGAGCAGTTCTTC. The J gene is TRBJ2-1, the V gene TRBV9; D may be TRBD1 (6 bases). V was shortened by 0 bases and J by 8 bases, with 15 bases between the two germline ends. The CDR3 spans 15 residues. Germline V CDR1 and CDR2: SGDLS, YYNGEE.

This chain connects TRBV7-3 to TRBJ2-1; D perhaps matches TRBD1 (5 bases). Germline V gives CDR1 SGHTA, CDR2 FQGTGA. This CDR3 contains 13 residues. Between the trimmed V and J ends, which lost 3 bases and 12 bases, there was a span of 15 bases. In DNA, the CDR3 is TGTGCCAGCAGCTTCCAGGGTAGAGACCCGCAGTTCTTC. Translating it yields CASSFQGRDPQFF.

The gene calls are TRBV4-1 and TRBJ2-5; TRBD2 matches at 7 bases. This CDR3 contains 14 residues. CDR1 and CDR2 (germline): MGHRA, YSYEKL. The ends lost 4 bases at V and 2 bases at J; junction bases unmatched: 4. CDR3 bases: TGCGCCAGCAGCCGAGGGACTAAGCAAGAGACCCAGTACTTC. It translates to CASSRGTKQETQYF.

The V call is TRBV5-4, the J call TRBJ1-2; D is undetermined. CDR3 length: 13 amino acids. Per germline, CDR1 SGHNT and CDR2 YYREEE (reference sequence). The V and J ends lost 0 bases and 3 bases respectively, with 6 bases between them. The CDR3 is CASSLVSDYGYTF. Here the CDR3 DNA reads TGTGCCAGCAGCTTGGTTTCGGACTATGGCTACACCTTC.

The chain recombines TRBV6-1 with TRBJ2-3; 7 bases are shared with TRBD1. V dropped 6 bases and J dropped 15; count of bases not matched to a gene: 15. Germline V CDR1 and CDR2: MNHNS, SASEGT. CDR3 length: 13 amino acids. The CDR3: CASSSQSGQDFYF. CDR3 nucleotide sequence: TGTGCCAGCAGCTCCCAGAGCGGACAGGATTTTTATTTT.

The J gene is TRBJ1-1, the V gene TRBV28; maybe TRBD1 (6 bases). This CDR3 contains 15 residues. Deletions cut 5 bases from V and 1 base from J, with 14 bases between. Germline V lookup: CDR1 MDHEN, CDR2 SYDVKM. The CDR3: CASSPQRGWNTEAFF. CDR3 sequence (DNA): TGTGCCAGCAGTCCTCAGAGGGGGTGGAACACTGAAGCTTTCTTT.

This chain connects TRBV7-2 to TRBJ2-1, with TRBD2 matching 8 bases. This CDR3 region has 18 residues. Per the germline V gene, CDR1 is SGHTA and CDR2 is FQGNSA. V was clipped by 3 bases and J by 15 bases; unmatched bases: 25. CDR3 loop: CASSLLQTGIAGRSILFF. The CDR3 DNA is TGTGCCAGCAGCTTGTTACAGACCGGTATAGCGGGAAGGTCGATATTGTTCTTC. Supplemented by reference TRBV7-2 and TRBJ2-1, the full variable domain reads GAGVSQSPSNKVTEKGKDVELRCDPISGHTALYWYRQSLGQGLEFLIYFQGNSAPDKSGLPSDRFSAERTGGSVSTLTIQRTQQEDSAVYLCASSLLQTGIAGRSILFFGPGTRLTVL.

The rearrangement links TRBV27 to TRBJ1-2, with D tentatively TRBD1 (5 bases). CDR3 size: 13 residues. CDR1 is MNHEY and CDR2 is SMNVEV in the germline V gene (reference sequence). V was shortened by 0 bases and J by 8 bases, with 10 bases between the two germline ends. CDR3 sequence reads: CASSLSSGGGYTF. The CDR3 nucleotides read TGTGCCAGCAGTTTATCGTCGGGGGGAGGCTACACCTTC.

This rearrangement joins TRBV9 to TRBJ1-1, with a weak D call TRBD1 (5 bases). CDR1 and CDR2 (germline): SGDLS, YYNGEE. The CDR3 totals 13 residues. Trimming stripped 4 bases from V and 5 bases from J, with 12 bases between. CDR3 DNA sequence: TGTGCCAGCAGCCTTAGCAAGGGGACTGAAGCTTTCTTT. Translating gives CASSLSKGTEAFF.